The source of this T cell receptor (beta chain) is a study of technical replicates of blood from several donors. Clones were sequenced by immunoSEQ multiplex PCR, and TCRdb holds only the in-frame ones, with some missing. The table shows 60,000 to 95,000 clones, with 90% to 95% occurring only once. The sample taken for sequencing was T cells isolated from PBMCs. The clonotype comes from a human donor in good health. Some clones in this sample may be carry-over from other donors' samples.

The CDR3 DNA is TGTGCCAGTACGACTAGCGGGACCACAGATACGCAGTATTTT. Its translation is CASTTSGTTDTQYF. The chain has TRBV2 and TRBJ2-3, with 11 bases matching TRBD2. Germline CDR1 SNHLY, CDR2 FYNNEI. The V gene end was trimmed by 9 bases and the J gene end by 2 bases; junction bases not matched to a gene: 4. This CDR3 comprises 14 residues.